The clone carrying this T cell receptor (beta chain) has a handful of counts. The data belong to a study of T cell changes during pregnancy in multiple sclerosis. Sequencing was performed with immunoSEQ multiplex PCR; in TCRdb, only in-frame clones are kept and a portion is missing. Among 90,000 to 95,000 clones listed, 90% to 95% were seen once. V was clipped by 5 bases and J by 4 bases; unmatched bases: 16. From germline, CDR1 is MDHEN and CDR2 SYDVKM. The CDR3 sequence is 18 residues long. Sequencing was performed on peripheral blood, taken in the third trimester of pregnancy. The rearrangement links TRBV28 to TRBJ2-1, with 8 bases matching TRBD2. The TCR sequence derives from a female donor with multiple sclerosis, enrolled in a pregnancy study. This CDR3 reads CASSHTAGTSNRYNEQFF. DNA of the CDR3: TGTGCCAGCAGTCACACCGCCGGGACTAGTAACCGATACAATGAGCAGTTCTTC.